This TCR beta chain was identified during a study of shared clonotypes between healthy human individuals. Study-level background: CD4 naive cells filled three plates per donor, CD4 memory three, CD8 naive two and CD8 memory one. Regarding the study as a whole: Naive CD4 clonotypes were shared across several donors at around 5%. In this cohort, only blood was sampled, and tissue repertoires likely differ.

Data came from immunoSEQ multiplex PCR; TCRdb stores just in-frame clones and leaves some out. In the table there are millions of clones, under 95% of which are singletons. Cells designated naive CD8 were CD45RO-negative and were positively selected for CCR7, with terminally differentiated effector memory CD45RA+ cells excluded. The study drew its donors from healthy HIV-negative adults without recent acute infections or vaccinations. Germline CDR1 and CDR2: SQVTM and ANQGSEA. This CDR3 spans 15 amino acids. Trimming took 2 bases from V and 7 from J, leaving 21 bases between them. Comment on this clone: Its specificity is unknown.

Sequencing was done on a sample of naive CD8+ T cells from PBMCs. The chain carries TRBV29-1 and TRBJ2-7; the D gene is possibly TRBD2 (5 bases). This sequence was found in a man aged 18 to 30 in good health. Some clones in this sample may be carry-over from other donors' samples. CDR3 residues: CSVEKGSSRYSEQYF. The CDR3 DNA sequence: TGCAGCGTTGAAAAGGGCTCTAGCAGATACTCTGAGCAGTACTTC.